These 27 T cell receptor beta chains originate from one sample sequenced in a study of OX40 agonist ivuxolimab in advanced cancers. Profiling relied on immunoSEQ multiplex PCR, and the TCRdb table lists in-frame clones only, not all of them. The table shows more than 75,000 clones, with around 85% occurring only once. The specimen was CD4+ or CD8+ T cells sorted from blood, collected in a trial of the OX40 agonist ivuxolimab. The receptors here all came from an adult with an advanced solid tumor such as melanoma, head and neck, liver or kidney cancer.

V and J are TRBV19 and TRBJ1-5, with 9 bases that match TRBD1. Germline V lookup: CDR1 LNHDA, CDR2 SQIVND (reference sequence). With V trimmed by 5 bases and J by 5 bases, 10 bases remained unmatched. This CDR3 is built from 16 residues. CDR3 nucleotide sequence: TGTGCCAGTAGTCCAACCGGGACAGGGTTTTATCAGCCCCAGCATTTT. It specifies CASSPTGTGFYQPQHF.

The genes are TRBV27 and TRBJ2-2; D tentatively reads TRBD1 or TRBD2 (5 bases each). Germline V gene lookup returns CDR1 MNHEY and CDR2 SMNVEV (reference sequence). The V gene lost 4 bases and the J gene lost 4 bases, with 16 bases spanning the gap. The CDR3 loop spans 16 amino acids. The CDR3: CASSSGRSLGTGELFF. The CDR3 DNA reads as TGTGCCAGCAGTTCGGGACGGAGTTTGGGCACCGGGGAGCTGTTTTTT.

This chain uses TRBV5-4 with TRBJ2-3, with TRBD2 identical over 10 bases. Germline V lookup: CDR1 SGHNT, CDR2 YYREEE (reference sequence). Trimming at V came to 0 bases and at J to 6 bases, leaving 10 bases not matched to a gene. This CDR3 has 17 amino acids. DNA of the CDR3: TGTGCCAGCAGCTTGGAGGCTAGCGGGAGCCCAGGGGATACGCAGTATTTT. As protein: CASSLEASGSPGDTQYF.

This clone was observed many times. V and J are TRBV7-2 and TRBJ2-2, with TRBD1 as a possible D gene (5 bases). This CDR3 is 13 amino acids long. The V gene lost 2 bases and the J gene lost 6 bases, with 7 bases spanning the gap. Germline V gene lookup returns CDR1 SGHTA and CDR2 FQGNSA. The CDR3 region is CASSLRRAGELFF. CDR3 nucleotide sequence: TGTGCCAGCAGCTTACGCAGGGCCGGGGAGCTGTTTTTT.

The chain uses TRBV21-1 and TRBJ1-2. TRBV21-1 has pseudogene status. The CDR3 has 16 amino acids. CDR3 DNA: TGTGCCAGCAGCAGCGGAGACGGGGGCGTAGGATATGGCTACACCTTC. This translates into CASSSGDGGVGYGYTF.

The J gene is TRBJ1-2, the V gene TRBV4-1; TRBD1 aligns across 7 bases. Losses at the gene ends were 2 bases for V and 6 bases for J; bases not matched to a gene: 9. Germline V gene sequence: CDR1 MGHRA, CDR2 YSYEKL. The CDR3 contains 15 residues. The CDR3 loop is CASSQMPQGFHGYTF. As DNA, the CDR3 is TGCGCCAGCAGCCAAATGCCACAGGGGTTTCATGGCTACACCTTC.

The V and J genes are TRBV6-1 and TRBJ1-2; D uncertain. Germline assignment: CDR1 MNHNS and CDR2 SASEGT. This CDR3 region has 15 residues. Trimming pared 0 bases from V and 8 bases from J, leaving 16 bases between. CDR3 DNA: TGTGCCAGCAGTGAAGCGCGCCGGGTATTGGGAGGCTACACCTTC. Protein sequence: CASSEARRVLGGYTF.

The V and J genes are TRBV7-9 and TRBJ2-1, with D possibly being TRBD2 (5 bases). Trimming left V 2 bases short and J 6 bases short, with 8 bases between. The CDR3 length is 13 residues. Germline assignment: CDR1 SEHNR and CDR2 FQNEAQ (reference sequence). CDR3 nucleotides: TGTGCCAGCAGCTTATCTAGCTTCAATGAGCAGTTCTTC. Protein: CASSLSSFNEQFF. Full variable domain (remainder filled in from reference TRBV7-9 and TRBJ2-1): DTGVSQNPRHKITKRGQNVTFRCDPISEHNRLYWYRQTLGQGPEFLTYFQNEAQLEKSRLLSDRFSAERPKGSFSTLEIQRTEQGDSAMYLCASSLSSFNEQFFGPGTRLTVL.

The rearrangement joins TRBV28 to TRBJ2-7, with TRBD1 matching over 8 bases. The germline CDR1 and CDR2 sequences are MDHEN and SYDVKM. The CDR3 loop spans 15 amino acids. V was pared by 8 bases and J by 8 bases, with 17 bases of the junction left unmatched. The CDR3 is CASGFRGPGGAKQYF. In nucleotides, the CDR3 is TGTGCCAGCGGATTCCGCGGGCCAGGGGGCGCCAAGCAGTACTTC.

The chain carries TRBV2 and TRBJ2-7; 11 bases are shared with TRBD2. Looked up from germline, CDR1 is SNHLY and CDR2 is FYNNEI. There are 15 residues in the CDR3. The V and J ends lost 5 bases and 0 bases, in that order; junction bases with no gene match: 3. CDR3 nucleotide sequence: TGTGCCAGCAGTCCCGGGACTAGCGGCTCCTACGAGCAGTACTTC. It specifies CASSPGTSGSYEQYF.

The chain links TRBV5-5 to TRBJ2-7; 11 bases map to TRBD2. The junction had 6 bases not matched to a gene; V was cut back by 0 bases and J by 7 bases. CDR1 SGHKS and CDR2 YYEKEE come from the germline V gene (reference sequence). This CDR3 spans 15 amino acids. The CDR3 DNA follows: TGTGCCAGCAGCTTGGTAGCGGGGGGGCCGCGGGAGCAGTACTTC. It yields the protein CASSLVAGGPREQYF.

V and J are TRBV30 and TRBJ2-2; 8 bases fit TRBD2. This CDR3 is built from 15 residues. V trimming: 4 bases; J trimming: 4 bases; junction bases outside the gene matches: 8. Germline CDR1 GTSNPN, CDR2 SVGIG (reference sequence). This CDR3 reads CAWKIGGAFTGELFF. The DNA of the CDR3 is TGTGCCTGGAAGATCGGGGGGGCATTCACCGGGGAGCTGTTTTTT.

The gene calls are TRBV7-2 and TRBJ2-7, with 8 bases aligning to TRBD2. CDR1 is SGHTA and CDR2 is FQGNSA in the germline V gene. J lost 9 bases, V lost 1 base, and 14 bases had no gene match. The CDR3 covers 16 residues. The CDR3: CASSLGSSGILRRQYF. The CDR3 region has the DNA TGTGCCAGCAGCTTAGGGAGTAGCGGGATCCTACGAAGGCAGTACTTC.

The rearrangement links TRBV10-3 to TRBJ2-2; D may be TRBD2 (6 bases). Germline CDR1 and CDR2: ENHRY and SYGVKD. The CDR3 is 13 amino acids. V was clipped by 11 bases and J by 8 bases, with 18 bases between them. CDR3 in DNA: TGTGCCGCCACCGGGACTTCGCAGGGGGAGCTGTTTTTT. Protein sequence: CAATGTSQGELFF.

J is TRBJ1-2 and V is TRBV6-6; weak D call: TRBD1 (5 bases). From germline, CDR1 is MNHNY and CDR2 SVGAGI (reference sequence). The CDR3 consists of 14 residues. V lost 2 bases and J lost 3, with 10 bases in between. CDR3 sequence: CASSYGRVDYGYTF. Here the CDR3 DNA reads TGTGCCAGCAGTTACGGCAGGGTAGACTATGGCTACACCTTC.

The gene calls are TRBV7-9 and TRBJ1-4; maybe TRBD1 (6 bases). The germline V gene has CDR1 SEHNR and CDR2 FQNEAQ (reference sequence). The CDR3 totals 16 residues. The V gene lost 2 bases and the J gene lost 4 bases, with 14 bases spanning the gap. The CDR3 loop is CASSLLAAGDNEKLFF. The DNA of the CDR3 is TGTGCCAGCAGCTTATTAGCGGCAGGGGATAATGAAAAACTGTTTTTT.

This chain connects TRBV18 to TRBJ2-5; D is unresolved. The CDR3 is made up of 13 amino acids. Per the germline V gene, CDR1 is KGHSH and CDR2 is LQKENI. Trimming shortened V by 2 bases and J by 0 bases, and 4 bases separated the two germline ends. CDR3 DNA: TGTGCCAGCTCACCATTGGACCAAGAGACCCAGTACTTC. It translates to CASSPLDQETQYF.

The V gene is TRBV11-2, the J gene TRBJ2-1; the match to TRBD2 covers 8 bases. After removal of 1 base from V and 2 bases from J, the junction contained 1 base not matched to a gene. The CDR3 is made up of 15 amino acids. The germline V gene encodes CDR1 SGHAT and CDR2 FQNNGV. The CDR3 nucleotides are TGTGCCAGCAGCTTAGTCGGGGGGGCCTACAATGAGCAGTTCTTC. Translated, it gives CASSLVGGAYNEQFF.

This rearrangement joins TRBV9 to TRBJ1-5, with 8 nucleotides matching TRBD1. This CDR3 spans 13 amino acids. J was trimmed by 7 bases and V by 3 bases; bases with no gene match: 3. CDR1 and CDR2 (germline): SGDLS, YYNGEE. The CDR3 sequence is CASSGTGSQPQHF. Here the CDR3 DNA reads TGTGCCAGCAGCGGGACAGGGAGCCAGCCCCAGCATTTT. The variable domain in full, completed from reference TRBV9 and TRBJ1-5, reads DSGVTQTPKHLITATGQRVTLRCSPRSGDLSVYWYQQSLDQGLQFLIQYYNGEERAKGNILERFSAQQFPDLHSELNLSSLELGDSALYFCASSGTGSQPQHFGDGTRLSIL.

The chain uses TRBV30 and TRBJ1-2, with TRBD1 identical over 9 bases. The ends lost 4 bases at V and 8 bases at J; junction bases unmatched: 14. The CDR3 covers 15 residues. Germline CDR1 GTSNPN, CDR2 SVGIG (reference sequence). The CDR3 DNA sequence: TGTGCCTGGAATCCTGGGGGGACAGGGCAGTACGGCTACACCTTC. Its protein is CAWNPGGTGQYGYTF.

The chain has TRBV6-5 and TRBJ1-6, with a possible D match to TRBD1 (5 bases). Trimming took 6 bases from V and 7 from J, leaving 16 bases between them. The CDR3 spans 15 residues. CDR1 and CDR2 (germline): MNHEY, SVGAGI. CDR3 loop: CASRLTGTSNSPLHF. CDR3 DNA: TGTGCCAGCAGGTTAACGGGGACCTCCAATTCACCCCTCCACTTT.

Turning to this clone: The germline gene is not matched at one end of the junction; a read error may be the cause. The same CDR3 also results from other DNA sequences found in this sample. The CDR3 DNA reads TGTGCTAGCAGCCCCGGACGGGGGAACACTGAAGCTTTCTTT. This gives the protein CASSPGRGNTEAFF. This sequence joins TRBV9 and TRBJ1-1; D is unclear. The CDR3 sequence is 14 residues long. The germline gives CDR1 SGDLS, CDR2 YYNGEE.

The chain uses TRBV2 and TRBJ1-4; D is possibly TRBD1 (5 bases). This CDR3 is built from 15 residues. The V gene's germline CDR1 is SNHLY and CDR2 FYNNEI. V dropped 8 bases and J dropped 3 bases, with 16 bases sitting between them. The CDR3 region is CASRLSRDPNEKLFF. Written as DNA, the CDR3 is TGTGCCAGCCGTCTTTCCCGGGACCCTAATGAAAAACTGTTTTTT.

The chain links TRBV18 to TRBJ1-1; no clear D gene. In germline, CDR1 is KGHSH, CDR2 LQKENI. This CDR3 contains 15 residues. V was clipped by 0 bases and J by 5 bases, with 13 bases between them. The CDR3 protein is CASSPPNTEQTEAFF. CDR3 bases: TGTGCCAGCTCACCACCGAACACAGAACAGACTGAAGCTTTCTTT.

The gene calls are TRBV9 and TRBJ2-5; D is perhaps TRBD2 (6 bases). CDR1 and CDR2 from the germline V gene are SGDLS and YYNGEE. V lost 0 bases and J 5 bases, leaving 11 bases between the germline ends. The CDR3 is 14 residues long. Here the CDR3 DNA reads TGTGCCAGCAGCGTAGCTAAGGGGAGGGAGACCCAGTACTTC. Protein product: CASSVAKGRETQYF.

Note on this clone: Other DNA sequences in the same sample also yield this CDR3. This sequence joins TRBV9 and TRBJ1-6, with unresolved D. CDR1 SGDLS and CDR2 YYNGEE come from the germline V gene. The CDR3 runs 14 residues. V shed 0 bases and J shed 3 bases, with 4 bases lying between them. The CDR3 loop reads CASSVVGYNSPLHF. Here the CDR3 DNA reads TGTGCCAGCAGCGTAGTTGGCTATAATTCACCCCTCCACTTT.

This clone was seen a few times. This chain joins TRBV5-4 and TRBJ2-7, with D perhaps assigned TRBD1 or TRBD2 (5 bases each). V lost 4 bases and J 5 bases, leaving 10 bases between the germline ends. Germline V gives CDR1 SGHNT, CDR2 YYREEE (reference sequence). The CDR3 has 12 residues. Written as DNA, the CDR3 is TGTGCCAGCAGCAACTGGGGACACGAGCAGTACTTC. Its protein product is CASSNWGHEQYF.